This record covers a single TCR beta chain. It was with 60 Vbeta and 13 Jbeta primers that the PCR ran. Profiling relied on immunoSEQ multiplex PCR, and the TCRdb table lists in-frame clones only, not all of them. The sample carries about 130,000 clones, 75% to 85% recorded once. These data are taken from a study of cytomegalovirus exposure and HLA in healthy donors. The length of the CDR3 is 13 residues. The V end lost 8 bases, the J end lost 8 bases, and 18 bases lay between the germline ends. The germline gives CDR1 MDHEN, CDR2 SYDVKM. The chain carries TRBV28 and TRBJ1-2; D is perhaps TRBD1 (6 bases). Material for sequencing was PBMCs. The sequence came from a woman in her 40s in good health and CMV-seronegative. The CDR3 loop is CASSHGGAEGYTF. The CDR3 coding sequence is TGTGCCAGCTCCCACGGGGGGGCCGAGGGCTACACCTTC.